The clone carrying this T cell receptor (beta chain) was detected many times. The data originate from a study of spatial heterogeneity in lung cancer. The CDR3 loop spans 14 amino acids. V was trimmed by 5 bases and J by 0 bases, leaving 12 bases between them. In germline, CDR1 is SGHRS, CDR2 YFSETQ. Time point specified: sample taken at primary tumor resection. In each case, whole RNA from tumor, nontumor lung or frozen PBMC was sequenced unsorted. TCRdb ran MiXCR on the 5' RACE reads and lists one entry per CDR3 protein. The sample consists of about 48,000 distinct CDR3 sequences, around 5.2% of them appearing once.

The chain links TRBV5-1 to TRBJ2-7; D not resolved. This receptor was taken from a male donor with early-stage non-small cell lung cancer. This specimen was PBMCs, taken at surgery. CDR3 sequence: CASRVLESSYEQYF. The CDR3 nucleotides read TGCGCCAGCAGAGTACTGGAGAGCTCCTACGAGCAGTACTTC.